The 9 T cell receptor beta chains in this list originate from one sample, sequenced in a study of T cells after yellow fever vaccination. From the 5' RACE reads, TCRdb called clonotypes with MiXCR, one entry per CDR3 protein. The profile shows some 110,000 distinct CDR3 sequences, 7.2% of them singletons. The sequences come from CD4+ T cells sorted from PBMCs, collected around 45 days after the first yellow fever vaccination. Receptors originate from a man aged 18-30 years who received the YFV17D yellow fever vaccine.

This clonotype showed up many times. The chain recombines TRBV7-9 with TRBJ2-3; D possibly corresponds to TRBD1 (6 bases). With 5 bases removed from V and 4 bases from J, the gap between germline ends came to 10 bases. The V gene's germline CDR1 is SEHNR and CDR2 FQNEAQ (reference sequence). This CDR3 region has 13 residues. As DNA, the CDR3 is TGTGCCAGCAGCGATCAGGGGCCAGATACGCAGTATTTT. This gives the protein CASSDQGPDTQYF.

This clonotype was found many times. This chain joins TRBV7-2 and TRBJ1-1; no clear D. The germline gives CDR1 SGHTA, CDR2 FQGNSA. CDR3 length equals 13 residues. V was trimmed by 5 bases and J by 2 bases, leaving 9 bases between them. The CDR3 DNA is TGTGCCAGCAGCCCCGGTGGTAACACTGAAGCTTTCTTT. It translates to CASSPGGNTEAFF. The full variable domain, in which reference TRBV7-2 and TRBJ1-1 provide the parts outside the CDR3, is GAGVSQSPSNKVTEKGKDVELRCDPISGHTALYWYRQSLGQGLEFLIYFQGNSAPDKSGLPSDRFSAERTGGSVSTLTIQRTQQEDSAVYLCASSPGGNTEAFFGQGTRLTVV.

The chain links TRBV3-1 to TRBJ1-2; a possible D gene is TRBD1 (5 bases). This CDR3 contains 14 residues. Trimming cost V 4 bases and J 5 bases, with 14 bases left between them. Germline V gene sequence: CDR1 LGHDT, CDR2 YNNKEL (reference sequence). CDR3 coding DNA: TGTGCCAGCAGCCCTACGGGAGGGGCGTATGGCTACACCTTC. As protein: CASSPTGGAYGYTF. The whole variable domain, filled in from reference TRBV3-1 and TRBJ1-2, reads DTAVSQTPKYLVTQMGNDKSIKCEQNLGHDTMYWYKQDSKKFLKIMFSYNNKELIINETVPNRFSPKSPDKAHLNLHINSLELGDSAVYFCASSPTGGAYGYTFGSGTRLTVV.

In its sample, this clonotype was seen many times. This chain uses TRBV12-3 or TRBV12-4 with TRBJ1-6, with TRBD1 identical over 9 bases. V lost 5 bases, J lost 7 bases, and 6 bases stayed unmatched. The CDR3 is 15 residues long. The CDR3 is CASSTGGLWNSPLHF. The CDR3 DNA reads TGTGCCAGCAGTACAGGGGGCTTGTGGAATTCACCCCTCCACTTT.

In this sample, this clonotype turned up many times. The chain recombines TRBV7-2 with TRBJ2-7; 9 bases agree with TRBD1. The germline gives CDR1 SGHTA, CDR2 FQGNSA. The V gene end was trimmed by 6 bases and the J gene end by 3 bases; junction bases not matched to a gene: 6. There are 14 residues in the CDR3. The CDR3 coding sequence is TGTGCCAGCAGACGGACAGGGGAGGGCTACGAGCAGTACTTC. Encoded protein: CASRRTGEGYEQYF.

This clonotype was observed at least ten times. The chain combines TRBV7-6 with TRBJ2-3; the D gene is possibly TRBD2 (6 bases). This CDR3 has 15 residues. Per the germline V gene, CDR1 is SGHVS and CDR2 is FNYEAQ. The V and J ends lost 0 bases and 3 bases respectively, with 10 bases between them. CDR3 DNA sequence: TGTGCCAGCAGCTTAGCTTCCGCGGGGACAGATACGCAGTATTTT. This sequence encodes CASSLASAGTDTQYF.

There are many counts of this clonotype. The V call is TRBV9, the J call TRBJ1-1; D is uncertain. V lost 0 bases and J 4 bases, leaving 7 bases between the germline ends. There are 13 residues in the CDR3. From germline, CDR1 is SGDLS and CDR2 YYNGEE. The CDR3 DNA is TGTGCCAGCAGCGTAGGGACGGGCACTGAAGCTTTCTTT. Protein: CASSVGTGTEAFF. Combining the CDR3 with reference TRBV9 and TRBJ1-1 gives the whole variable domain DSGVTQTPKHLITATGQRVTLRCSPRSGDLSVYWYQQSLDQGLQFLIQYYNGEERAKGNILERFSAQQFPDLHSELNLSSLELGDSALYFCASSVGTGTEAFFGQGTRLTVV.

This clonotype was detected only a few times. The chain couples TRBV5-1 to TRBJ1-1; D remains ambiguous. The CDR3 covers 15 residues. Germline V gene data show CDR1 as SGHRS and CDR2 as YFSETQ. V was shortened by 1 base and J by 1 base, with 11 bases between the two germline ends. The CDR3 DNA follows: TGCGCCAGCAGCTTGAGCGACCGAAAGAACACTGAAGCTTTCTTT. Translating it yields CASSLSDRKNTEAFF.

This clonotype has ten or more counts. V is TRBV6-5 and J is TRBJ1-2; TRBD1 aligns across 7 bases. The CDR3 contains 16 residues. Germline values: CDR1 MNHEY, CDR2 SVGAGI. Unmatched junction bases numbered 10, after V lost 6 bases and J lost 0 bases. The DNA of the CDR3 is TGTGCCAGCAGACAATCCCCCGGGACAGCTAACTATGGCTACACCTTC. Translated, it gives CASRQSPGTANYGYTF.